The entry below describes one TCR beta chain. The specificity of this receptor is unknown. Base qualities are not recorded, but no much larger clone differs from it by a single base. The cysteine opens and the phenylalanine closes a CDR3 of 16 amino acids. The only DNA kept is the CDR3, 48 bases in frame from the first base. Sequences SGHRS (CDR1) and YFSETQ (CDR2) are obtained from the germline V gene. V lost 1 base and J lost 4 bases, and the count of bases not matched to a germline gene is 7. The immunoSEQ Assay, a bias-controlled multiplex PCR, was used to amplify TCRbeta CDR3 regions from genomic DNA. The authors' analysis ran thus. Within the assay, amplification of reference gene primers was used to estimate how many nucleated cells each sample contained. Sequence reads were collapsed and filtered to measure the absolute abundance of every unique TCRbeta CDR3 rearrangement. Productive Simpson clonality was computed per sample as the square root of Simpson's diversity index over productive rearrangements. TCRdb limited this immuneACCESS table to in-frame rearrangements with V and J called. A share of clones is missing; checked studies link under half to unresolved V genes, and the rest is unexplained. Clone size and V and J calls were adopted from that table, with D and trimming inferred from the DNA. This sample is represented by roughly 300,000 clones; around 84% of them were singletons. The ten largest clones capture 3.5% to 5% of the sample.

Participants in the prospective study were aged about 18 to 90 years, lived in 20 to 30 United States geographic areas, and enrolled through a virtual design. Cohort assignment in the prospective study relied on participant-reported clinical history from a screening survey and a study questionnaire. Recovered participants in ImmuneRACE Cohort 3 were defined by two consecutive negative NP/OP PCR tests, clearance by a healthcare professional, or resolution of symptoms. In the prospective study, mobile phlebotomists collected whole blood, serum and a nasopharyngeal or oropharyngeal swab from each participant. Additional blood draws and questionnaires over an approximately two-month period could optionally be provided by prospective study participants. Prospective study blood samples were shipped either frozen or at room temperature before DNA extraction. The sample comes from a study of blood T cell repertoires in COVID-19 (dated by TCRdb to between 2020 and 2021). With respect to the entire study: Samples covering the acute and convalescent phases of COVID-19 were provided by collaborators in the United States, Italy and Spain. The material from the prospective study consisted of cDNA or gDNA derived from T cells, B-cell-depleted T cells, or PBMCs. The dataset comprised deeply sampled blood TCRbeta repertoires from subjects exposed to, actively infected with, or recovered from COVID-19. The repertoires were released in a freely available public database meant as a resource for research on the immune response to SARS-CoV-2. Samples came from the ongoing ImmuneRACE study (first 160 participants) plus 1,254 subjects from 6 global collaborators. Nearly every sample came with metadata listing a de-identified subject ID, COVID-19 status, age in years and sex. HLA class I and class II types, where available, came from metadata supplied by the sample provider rather than from assay-based typing. Study-wide conclusions, independent of this receptor: How much clinical and demographic metadata was included differed by source and by participant, and the metadata was provided uncurated.

Material: PBMCs or T cells enriched from blood (not recorded which). The origin of this receptor is a man younger than 40 who had recovered from COVID-19. The V and J genes are TRBV5-1 and TRBJ2-1, with TRBD2 matching 8 junction bases. The base sequence is TGCGCCAGCAGCTTGAGCCCAGCGGGGGCGTACAATGAGCAGTTCTTC. Translated, this is CASSLSPAGAYNEQFF.